The entry below gives a single T cell receptor beta chain sequence along with its context. Only a few counts were recorded for this clonotype. No cognate antigen has been identified for it. Base-call qualities are not available, and no considerably larger clone is one nucleotide away. Receptor libraries were prepared by PCR. The sequencing machine was an Illumina HiSeq 2500. Molecular barcoding was employed in the preparation of TCR libraries, with unique molecular identifiers being used to normalize TCRbeta repertoire quantification. Clones were called with MiXCR by TCRdb after fastp trimmed the public reads at Q25, and only in-frame beta chains were retained. Rows merge per CDR3 protein into single entries with the most common DNA and genes. Present in this sample are about a million distinct CDR3 sequences, roughly 29% of which were seen just once. 28% of the sample is taken by the ten largest. This entry is derived from a study of T-cell reconstitution after alpha-beta-depleted transplantation in children (dated by TCRdb to 2015 to 2016). Study-wide context: Using TCR repertoire profiling, the study followed T-cell immune reconstitution in a quantitative way in children after TCRalphabeta/CD19-depleted allogeneic hematopoietic cell transplantation.

According to the study, the label for this sample's treatment or condition signals: allogeneic hematopoietic cell transplantation with graft depleted of TCRalphabeta T cells and CD19 B cells. The transplant recipients were children given TCRalphabeta/CD19-depleted allogeneic hematopoietic cell grafts. General study outcomes and caveats: The high TCRbeta diversity at day 60 in some patients was ascribed to recipient T cells and intrathymic progenitors that had survived conditioning. Apparently early alphabetaT-cell count recovery about two months after transplant reportedly relied on only several hundred rapidly expanded clones derived from non-depleted graft cells. Over subsequent months, a decline in hyperexpanded clone frequencies was noted, and after one year, T-cell counts and TCRbeta diversity were mostly ascribed to newly produced T cells.

The germline V end is reduced by 4 bases and the J end by 8 bases; junction bases left unmatched: 19. Taken from the germline V gene, the CDR1 and CDR2 loops are SGHRS and YFSETQ. Including the terminal cysteine and phenylalanine, the CDR3 comprises 18 residues. Only the CDR3 DNA stays, 54 bases, in frame from base 1. The TCR comes from a boy in the first two years of life who had a stem cell transplant for SCID, so the T cells may come from the graft donor. This material consisted of PBMCs, mostly from graft donor cells, taken 360 days after TCRalphabeta/CD19-depleted stem cell transplant. The rearrangement combines TRBV5-1 with TRBJ2-1, with TRBD1 matching 9 junction bases. Read as DNA, the sequence is TGCGCCAGCAGCCATGGAATGAACGAGGGACAGGGATCTCATGAGCAGTTCTTC. It translates as CASSHGMNEGQGSHEQFF.